These 17 T cell receptor beta chains were all obtained from the same sample, sequenced in a study of T-cell reconstitution after alpha-beta-depleted transplantation in children. Unique molecular identifiers were used to barcode this TCRbeta library. TCRdb processed the PCR reads anew with MiXCR; each CDR3 protein has one entry. The table lists about a million distinct CDR3 sequences, about 29% of them singletons. This sample comprised PBMCs, mostly from graft donor cells, obtained 360 days after TCRalphabeta/CD19-depleted stem cell transplant. Receptors originate from a boy less than two years old who had a stem cell transplant for SCID, so the T cells may come from the graft donor.

The chain recombines TRBV20-1 with TRBJ2-3; D unclear. Per the germline V gene, CDR1 is DFQATT and CDR2 is SNEGSKA (reference sequence). V lost 1 base to trimming and J lost 0 bases, with 14 bases between them. The CDR3 runs 16 residues. CDR3 coding DNA: TGCAGTGCTAGAGTCTACCTCCAAACTAGCACAGATACGCAGTATTTT. The encoded protein is CSARVYLQTSTDTQYF.

The chain joins TRBV10-3 to TRBJ2-2, with no clear D. Germline V gene data show CDR1 as ENHRY and CDR2 as SYGVKD. Trimming shortened V by 5 bases and J by 0 bases, and 13 bases separated the two germline ends. The CDR3 is 16 residues long. CDR3 coding DNA: TGTGCCATCAGTCCCCAACTCCGATCGAACACCGGGGAGCTGTTTTTT. Protein: CAISPQLRSNTGELFF.

J is TRBJ2-2 and V is TRBV7-6; 8 nucleotides line up with TRBD1. This CDR3 comprises 16 residues. With 5 bases clipped from V and 0 bases from J, the junction kept 5 bases outside the gene matches. Germline V gene sequence: CDR1 SGHVS, CDR2 FNYEAQ. This CDR3 reads CASSIYRGSNTGELFF. CDR3 DNA sequence: TGTGCCAGCAGCATTTACAGGGGGTCGAACACCGGGGAGCTGTTTTTT.

This clonotype has a single count. V is TRBV28 and J is TRBJ2-7; possible D gene TRBD1, 6 bases. CDR3 length: 14 amino acids. V shed 4 bases and J shed 5 bases, with 15 bases lying between them. The V gene's germline CDR1 is MDHEN and CDR2 SYDVKM. Here the CDR3 reads CASSWGQRLDEQYF. The CDR3 nucleotides are TGTGCCAGCAGTTGGGGGCAGAGGCTCGACGAGCAGTACTTC. The whole variable domain, filled in from reference TRBV28 and TRBJ2-7, reads DVKVTQSSRYLVKRTGEKVFLECVQDMDHENMFWYRQDPGLGLRLIYFSYDVKMKEKGDIPEGYSVSREKKERFSLILESASTNQTSMYLCASSWGQRLDEQYFGPGTRLTVT.

Only a few counts were recorded for this clonotype. This chain uses TRBV15 with TRBJ2-5, with 7 positions matching TRBD1. Germline assignment: CDR1 LNHNV and CDR2 YYDKDF (reference sequence). V lost 5 bases to trimming and J lost 2 bases; unmatched junction nucleotides: 5. There are 14 residues in the CDR3. CDR3 in amino acids: CATSAGTAQETQYF. The CDR3 nucleotides read TGTGCCACCAGCGCAGGGACAGCACAAGAGACCCAGTACTTC. Complete variable domain (other parts from reference TRBV15 and TRBJ2-5): DAMVIQNPRYQVTQFGKPVTLSCSQTLNHNVMYWYQQKSSQAPKLLFHYYDKDFNNEADTPDNFQSRRPNTSFCFLDIRSPGLGDTAMYLCATSAGTAQETQYFGPGTRLLVL.

This chain links TRBV4-1 with TRBJ2-5; 9 bases map to TRBD2. Germline V CDR1 and CDR2: MGHRA, YSYEKL. The V gene end was trimmed by 1 base and the J gene end by 2 bases; junction bases not matched to a gene: 5. The CDR3 has 16 residues. Here the CDR3 reads CASSQALRGGQETQYF. CDR3 coding DNA: TGCGCCAGCAGCCAAGCCCTGCGGGGGGGTCAAGAGACCCAGTACTTC.

This clonotype was recorded a few times. The chain links TRBV13 to TRBJ2-7; perhaps D is TRBD1 or TRBD2 (5 bases each). CDR3 length: 14 residues. Deletions cut 3 bases from V and 5 bases from J, with 14 bases between. Germline values: CDR1 PRHDT, CDR2 FYEKMQ (reference sequence). CDR3 nucleotides: TGTGCCAGCAGCTTTCCTAGTGGGGACGACGAGCAGTACTTC. This encodes CASSFPSGDDEQYF.

This clonotype was detected only a few times. The chain couples TRBV20-1 to TRBJ2-1; D gene uncertain. This CDR3 region has 12 residues. Germline V lookup: CDR1 DFQATT, CDR2 SNEGSKA (reference sequence). V gave up 6 bases and J gave up 4 bases, with 10 bases separating them. This CDR3 reads CSAKGGYNEQFF. Here the CDR3 DNA reads TGCAGTGCCAAAGGCGGTTACAATGAGCAGTTCTTC.

This clonotype has more than one count but fewer than ten. A junction boundary mismatches the germline segment, possibly from a read error. The chain combines TRBV7-2 with TRBJ1-2, with TRBD1 as a possible D gene (6 bases). The CDR3 runs to 13 residues. The germline V gene encodes CDR1 SGHTA and CDR2 FQGNSA. CDR3: CASSSDGQGRLHF. DNA of the CDR3: TGTGCCAGCAGCTCCGACGGGCAGGGGCGTCTTCACTTC.

The table lists this clonotype with a few counts. The chain links TRBV7-2 to TRBJ2-2; D is ambiguous. The CDR3 sequence is 12 residues long. Germline loops: CDR1 SGHTA, CDR2 FQGNSA. The V and J ends lost 7 bases and 4 bases respectively, with 7 bases between them. The CDR3 reads CASTRFTGELFF. The CDR3 DNA sequence: TGTGCCAGCACCAGGTTCACCGGGGAGCTGTTTTTT.

The rearrangement joins TRBV12-3 or TRBV12-4 to TRBJ2-3, with D possibly TRBD1 on 5 matching bases. V lost 2 bases and J lost 4, with 25 bases in between. This CDR3 region has 19 residues. CDR3 DNA: TGTGCCAGCAGTTTAAGCCCAGGGCCGGCCGGGTTTTGGGCAGATACGCAGTATTTT. It encodes CASSLSPGPAGFWADTQYF.

A few counts support this clonotype. This sequence joins TRBV24-1 and TRBJ2-7, with unresolved D. Trimming left V 5 bases short and J 1 base short, with 5 bases between. Germline assignment: CDR1 KGHDR and CDR2 SFDVKD. The CDR3 length is 12 residues. CDR3 loop: CATSGSSYEQYF. In DNA, the CDR3 is TGTGCCACCAGTGGGTCGTCCTACGAGCAGTACTTC.

The chain has TRBV20-1 and TRBJ1-2; the D gene is possibly TRBD1 (6 bases). This CDR3 is built from 13 residues. Germline CDR1 reads DFQATT; CDR2 reads SNEGSKA (reference sequence). Trimming stripped 7 bases from V and 1 base from J, with 13 bases between. Here the CDR3 reads CSGPTGVNYGYTF. The CDR3 coding sequence is TGCAGTGGACCGACAGGCGTTAACTATGGCTACACCTTC.

This CDR3 is CASSRQDRERSTQNEQFF. The CDR3 DNA is TGTGCCAGCAGCAGACAGGACAGGGAAAGGTCCACTCAAAATGAGCAGTTCTTC. The chain employs TRBV21-1 and TRBJ2-1; TRBD1 is the table's D call and was not checked against the DNA. TRBV21-1 represents a pseudogene. This CDR3 spans 18 amino acids.

The chain employs TRBV6-5 and TRBJ1-2; D not certain. The germline gives CDR1 MNHEY, CDR2 SVGAGI. Trimming stripped 0 bases from V and 6 bases from J, with 11 bases between. This CDR3 has 14 amino acids. CDR3: CASSYSAAGDGYTF. The CDR3 DNA is TGTGCCAGCAGTTACTCGGCCGCTGGAGATGGCTACACCTTC.

This clonotype was seen more than once but under ten times. V usage is TRBV5-1 and J usage is TRBJ2-2; TRBD2 matches at 10 bases. Germline CDR1 and CDR2: SGHRS and YFSETQ. This CDR3 region has 16 residues. V was pared by 4 bases and J by 5 bases, with 8 bases of the junction left unmatched. For the CDR3, the DNA is TGCGCCAGCAGCCCCAGCGGGGGGGCCTGGACCGGGGAGCTGTTTTTT. This codes for CASSPSGGAWTGELFF.

This clonotype was counted only a few times. The chain recombines TRBV12-3 or TRBV12-4 with TRBJ1-1; 8 bases agree with TRBD1. V trimming: 2 bases; J trimming: 1 base; junction bases outside the gene matches: 6. There are 16 residues in the CDR3. The CDR3 sequence: CASSLHSGQANTEAFF. Written as DNA, the CDR3 is TGTGCCAGCAGTTTACACTCGGGACAGGCGAACACTGAAGCTTTCTTT.